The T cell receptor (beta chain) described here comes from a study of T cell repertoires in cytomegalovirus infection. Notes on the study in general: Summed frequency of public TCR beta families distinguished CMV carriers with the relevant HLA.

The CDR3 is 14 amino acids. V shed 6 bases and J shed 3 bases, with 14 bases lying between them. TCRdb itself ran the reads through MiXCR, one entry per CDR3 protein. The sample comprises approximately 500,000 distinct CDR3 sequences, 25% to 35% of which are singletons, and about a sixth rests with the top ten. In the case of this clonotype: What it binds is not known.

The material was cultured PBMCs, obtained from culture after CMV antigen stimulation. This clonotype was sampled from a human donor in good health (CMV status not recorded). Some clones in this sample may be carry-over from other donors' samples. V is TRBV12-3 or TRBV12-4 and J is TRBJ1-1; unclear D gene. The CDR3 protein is CASRDGRTYTEAFF. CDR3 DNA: TGTGCCAGCAGGGACGGAAGGACCTACACTGAAGCTTTCTTT.